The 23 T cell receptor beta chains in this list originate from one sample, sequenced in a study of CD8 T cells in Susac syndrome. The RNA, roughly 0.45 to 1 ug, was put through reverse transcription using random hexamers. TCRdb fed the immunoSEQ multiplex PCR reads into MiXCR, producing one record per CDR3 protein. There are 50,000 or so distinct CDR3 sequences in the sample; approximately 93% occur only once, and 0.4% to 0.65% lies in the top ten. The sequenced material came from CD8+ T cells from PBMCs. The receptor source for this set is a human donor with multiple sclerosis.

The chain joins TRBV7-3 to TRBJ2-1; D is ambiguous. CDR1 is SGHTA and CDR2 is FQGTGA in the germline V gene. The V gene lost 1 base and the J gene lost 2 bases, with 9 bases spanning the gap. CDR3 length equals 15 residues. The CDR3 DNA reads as TGTGCCAGCAGCTTAATCCCGACTCCCTACAATGAGCAGTTCTTC. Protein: CASSLIPTPYNEQFF.

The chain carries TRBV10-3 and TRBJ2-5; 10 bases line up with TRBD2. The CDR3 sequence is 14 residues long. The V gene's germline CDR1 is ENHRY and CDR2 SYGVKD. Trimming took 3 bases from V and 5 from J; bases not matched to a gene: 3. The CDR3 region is CAISELAGTETQYF. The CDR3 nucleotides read TGTGCCATCAGTGAACTAGCGGGGACTGAGACCCAGTACTTC.

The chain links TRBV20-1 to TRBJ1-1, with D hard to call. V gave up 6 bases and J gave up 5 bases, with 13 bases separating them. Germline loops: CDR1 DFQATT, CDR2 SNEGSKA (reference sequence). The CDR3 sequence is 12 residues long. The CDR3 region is CSADQRETEAFF. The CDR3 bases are TGCAGTGCCGACCAAAGGGAGACTGAAGCTTTCTTT.

The CDR3 here is CASSLIIQGAGTGELFF. Here the CDR3 DNA reads TGTGCCAGCAGCTTAATCATACAGGGGGCGGGAACCGGGGAGCTGTTTTTT. This chain uses TRBV7-2 with TRBJ2-2; 9 bases match TRBD1. Germline V gene data show CDR1 as SGHTA and CDR2 as FQGNSA. The J segment lost 5 bases and the V segment lost 2 bases, leaving 9 bases of the junction unmatched. The CDR3 is 17 residues long.

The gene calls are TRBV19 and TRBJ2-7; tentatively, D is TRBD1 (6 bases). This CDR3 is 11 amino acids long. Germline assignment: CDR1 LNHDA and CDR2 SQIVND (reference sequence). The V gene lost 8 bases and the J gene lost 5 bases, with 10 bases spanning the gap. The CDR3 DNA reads TGTGCCAGTTCAGGGGAAGACGAGCAGTACTTC. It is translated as CASSGEDEQYF.

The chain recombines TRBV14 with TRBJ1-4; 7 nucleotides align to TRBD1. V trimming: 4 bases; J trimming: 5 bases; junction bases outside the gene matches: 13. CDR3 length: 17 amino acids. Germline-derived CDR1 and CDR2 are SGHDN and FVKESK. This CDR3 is CASSLGGLTGRNEKLFF. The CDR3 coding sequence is TGTGCCAGCAGCCTTGGTGGACTGACAGGGCGGAATGAAAAACTGTTTTTT.

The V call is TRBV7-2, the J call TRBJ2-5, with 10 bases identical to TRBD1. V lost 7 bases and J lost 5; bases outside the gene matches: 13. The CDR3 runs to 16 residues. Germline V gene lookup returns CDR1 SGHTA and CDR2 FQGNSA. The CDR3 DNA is TGTGCCAGCAACGAGCCCGGACAGGGGGTGGGTGAGACCCAGTACTTC. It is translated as CASNEPGQGVGETQYF.

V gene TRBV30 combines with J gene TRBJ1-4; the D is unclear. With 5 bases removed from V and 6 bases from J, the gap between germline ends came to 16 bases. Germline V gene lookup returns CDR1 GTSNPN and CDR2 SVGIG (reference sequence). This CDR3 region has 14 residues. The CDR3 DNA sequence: TGTGCCTGGGCAGTCGGAGAGTCGGATGAAAAACTGTTTTTT. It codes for CAWAVGESDEKLFF.

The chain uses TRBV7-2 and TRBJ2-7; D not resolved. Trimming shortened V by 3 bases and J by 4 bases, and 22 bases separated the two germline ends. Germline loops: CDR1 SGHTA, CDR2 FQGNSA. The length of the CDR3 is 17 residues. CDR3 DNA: TGTGCCAGCAGCTTCCCCACCGAAATCCAAGACCCTTACGAGCAGTACTTC. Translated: CASSFPTEIQDPYEQYF.

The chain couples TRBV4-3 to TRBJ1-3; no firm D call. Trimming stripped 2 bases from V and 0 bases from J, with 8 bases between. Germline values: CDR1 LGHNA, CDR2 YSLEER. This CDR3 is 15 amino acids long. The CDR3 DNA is TGCGCCAGCAGCCAAATCGAGGGCTCTGGAAACACCATATATTTT. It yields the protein CASSQIEGSGNTIYF.

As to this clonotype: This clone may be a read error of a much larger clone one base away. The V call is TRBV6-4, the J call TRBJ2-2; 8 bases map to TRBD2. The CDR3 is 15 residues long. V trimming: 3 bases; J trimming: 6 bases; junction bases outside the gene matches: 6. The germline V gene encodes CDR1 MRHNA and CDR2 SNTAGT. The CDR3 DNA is TGTGCCAGCAGTGAATCGGCGGGGGGCCCCGGGGAGCTGTTTTTT. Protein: CASSESAGGPGELFF.

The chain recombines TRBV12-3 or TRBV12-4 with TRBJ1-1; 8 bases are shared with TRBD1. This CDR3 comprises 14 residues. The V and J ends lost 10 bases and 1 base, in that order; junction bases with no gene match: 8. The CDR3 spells CANAQGARNTEAFF. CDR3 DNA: TGTGCCAACGCCCAGGGGGCTCGGAACACTGAAGCTTTCTTT.

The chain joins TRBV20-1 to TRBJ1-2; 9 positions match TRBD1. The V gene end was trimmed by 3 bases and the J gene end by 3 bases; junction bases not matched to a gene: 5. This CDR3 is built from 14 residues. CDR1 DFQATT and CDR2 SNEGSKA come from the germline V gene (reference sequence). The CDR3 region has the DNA TGCAGTGCTAGTCCCGGGACAGGGTACTATGGCTACACCTTC. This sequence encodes CSASPGTGYYGYTF.

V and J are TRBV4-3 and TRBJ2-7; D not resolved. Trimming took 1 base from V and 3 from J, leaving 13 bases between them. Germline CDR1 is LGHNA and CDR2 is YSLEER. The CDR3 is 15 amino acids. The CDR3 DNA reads TGCGCCAGCAGCCAAGCGGTCGGGTCTCGCTACGAGCAGTACTTC. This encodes CASSQAVGSRYEQYF.

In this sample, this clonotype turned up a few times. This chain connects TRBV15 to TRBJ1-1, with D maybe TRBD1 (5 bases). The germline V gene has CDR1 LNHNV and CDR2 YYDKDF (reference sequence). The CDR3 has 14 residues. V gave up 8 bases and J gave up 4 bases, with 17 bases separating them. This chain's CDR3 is CATSPRDHGTEAFF. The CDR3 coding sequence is TGTGCCACCTCCCCAAGGGACCATGGCACTGAAGCTTTCTTT.

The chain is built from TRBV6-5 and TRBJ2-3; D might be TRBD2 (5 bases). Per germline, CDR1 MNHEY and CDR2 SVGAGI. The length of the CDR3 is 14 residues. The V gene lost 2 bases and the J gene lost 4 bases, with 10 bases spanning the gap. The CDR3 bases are TGTGCCAGCAGTTACGACTACTCCCCAGATACGCAGTATTTT. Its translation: CASSYDYSPDTQYF.

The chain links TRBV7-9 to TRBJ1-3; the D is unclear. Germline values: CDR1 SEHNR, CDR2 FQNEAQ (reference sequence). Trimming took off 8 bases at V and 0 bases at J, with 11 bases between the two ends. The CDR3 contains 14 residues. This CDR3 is CASSLQDSGNTIYF. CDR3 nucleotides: TGTGCCAGCTCCCTCCAGGACTCTGGAAACACCATATATTTT.

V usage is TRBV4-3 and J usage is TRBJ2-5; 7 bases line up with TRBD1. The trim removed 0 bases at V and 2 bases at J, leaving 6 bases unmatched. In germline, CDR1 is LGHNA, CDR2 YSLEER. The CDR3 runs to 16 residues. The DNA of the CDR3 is TGCGCCAGCAGCCAAGATGGCCAGGGGGTACAAGAGACCCAGTACTTC. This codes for CASSQDGQGVQETQYF.

The CDR3: CASSLGGPYNEQFF. The CDR3 DNA reads as TGTGCCAGCAGTTTGGGGGGGCCGTACAATGAGCAGTTCTTC. The chain recombines TRBV27 with TRBJ2-1; possible D gene TRBD2, 7 bases. CDR1 and CDR2 (germline): MNHEY, SMNVEV (reference sequence). The CDR3 runs 14 residues. Trimming removed 3 bases from V and 4 bases from J, with 10 bases in between.

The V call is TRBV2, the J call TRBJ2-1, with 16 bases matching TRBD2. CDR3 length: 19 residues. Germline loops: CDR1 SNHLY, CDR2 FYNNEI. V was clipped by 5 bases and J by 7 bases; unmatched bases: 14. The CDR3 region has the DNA TGTGCCAGCAGTTCCGTCCCGGGACTAGCGGGGGGGCCTCGAAATGAGCAGTTCTTC. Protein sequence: CASSSVPGLAGGPRNEQFF.

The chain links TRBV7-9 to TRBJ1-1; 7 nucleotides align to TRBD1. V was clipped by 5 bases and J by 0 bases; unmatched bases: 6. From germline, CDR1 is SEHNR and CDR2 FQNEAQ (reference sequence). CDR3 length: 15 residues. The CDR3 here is CASSQGGPMNTEAFF. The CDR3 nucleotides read TGTGCCAGCAGCCAAGGGGGCCCTATGAACACTGAAGCTTTCTTT.

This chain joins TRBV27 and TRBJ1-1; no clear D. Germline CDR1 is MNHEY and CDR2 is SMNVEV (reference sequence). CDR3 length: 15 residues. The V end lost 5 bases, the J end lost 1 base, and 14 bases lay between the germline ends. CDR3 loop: CASSPETLGNTEAFF. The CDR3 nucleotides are TGTGCCAGCAGTCCAGAGACGTTAGGGAACACTGAAGCTTTCTTT.

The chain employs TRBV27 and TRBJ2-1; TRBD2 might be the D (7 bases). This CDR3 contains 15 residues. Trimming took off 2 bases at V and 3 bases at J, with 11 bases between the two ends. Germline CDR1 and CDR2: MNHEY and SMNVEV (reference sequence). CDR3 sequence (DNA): TGTGCCAGCAGTTTAGAAGGGGGGGGCTACAATGAGCAGTTCTTC. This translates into CASSLEGGGYNEQFF.